This T cell receptor beta chain was profiled in a study of beta chain features in type 1 diabetes. Study-level results: Shorter TCRB CDR3s, moderately but significantly so, marked every one of the four CD4+ subsets in Type 1 diabetes patients.

Trimming removed 6 bases from V and 1 base from J; junction bases left unmatched: 2. Germline loops: CDR1 MNHNS, CDR2 SASEGT. The CDR3 runs 14 residues. Of note for this clone: Its antigen is not known.

Every isolated RNA sample was fully reverse transcribed, so sequencing captured expressed TCRB transcripts. TCRdb's table, derived via immunoSEQ multiplex PCR, lists solely in-frame clones and lacks some. The table has 330,000 or so clones, 13% to 15% seen once. Once sorted, every population was more than 95% pure. V and J are TRBV6-1 and TRBJ2-2, with 7 bases lining up with TRBD1. Sequences were obtained from central memory CD4+ T cells from blood. This receptor was taken from a man aged 25-45 years in good health. This CDR3 is CASRGQMNTGELFF. The CDR3 DNA sequence: TGTGCCAGCAGGGGACAGATGAACACCGGGGAGCTGTTTTTT.